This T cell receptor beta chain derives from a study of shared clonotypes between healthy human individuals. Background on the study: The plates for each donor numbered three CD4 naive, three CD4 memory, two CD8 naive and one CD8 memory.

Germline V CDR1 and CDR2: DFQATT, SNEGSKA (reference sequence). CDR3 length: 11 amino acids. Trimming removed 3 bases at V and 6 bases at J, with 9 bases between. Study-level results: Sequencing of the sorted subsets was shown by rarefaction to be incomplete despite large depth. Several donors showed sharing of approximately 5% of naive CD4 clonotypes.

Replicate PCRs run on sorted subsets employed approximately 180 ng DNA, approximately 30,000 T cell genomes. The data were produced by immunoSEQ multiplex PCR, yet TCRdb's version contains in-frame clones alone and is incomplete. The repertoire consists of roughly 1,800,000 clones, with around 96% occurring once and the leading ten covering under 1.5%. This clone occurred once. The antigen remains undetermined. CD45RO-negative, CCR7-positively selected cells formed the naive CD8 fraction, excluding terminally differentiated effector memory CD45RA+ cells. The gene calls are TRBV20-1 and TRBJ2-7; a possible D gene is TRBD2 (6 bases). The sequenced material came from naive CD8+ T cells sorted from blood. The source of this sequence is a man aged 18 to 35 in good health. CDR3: CSASGGAEQYF. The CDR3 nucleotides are TGCAGTGCTAGCGGCGGGGCCGAGCAGTACTTC.